Reported below is one T cell receptor (beta chain). The sample comes from a study of blood T cell repertoires in COVID-19. TCRdb keeps only in-frame clones here, not all; method: immunoSEQ multiplex PCR. The sample holds some 120,000 clones, over 80% seen once. V was pared by 2 bases and J by 6 bases, with 11 bases between. CDR1 and CDR2 from the germline V gene are PRHDT and FYEKMQ (reference sequence). This CDR3 is built from 13 residues. The sequence came from a man aged 65 to 79 with acute or convalescent COVID-19. The sample consisted of peripheral blood. J is TRBJ2-7 and V is TRBV13; D is possibly TRBD2 (6 bases). The CDR3 DNA reads as TGTGCCAGCAGCTTACCGGGGGTGGGCGAGCAGTACTTC. The encoded protein is CASSLPGVGEQYF.